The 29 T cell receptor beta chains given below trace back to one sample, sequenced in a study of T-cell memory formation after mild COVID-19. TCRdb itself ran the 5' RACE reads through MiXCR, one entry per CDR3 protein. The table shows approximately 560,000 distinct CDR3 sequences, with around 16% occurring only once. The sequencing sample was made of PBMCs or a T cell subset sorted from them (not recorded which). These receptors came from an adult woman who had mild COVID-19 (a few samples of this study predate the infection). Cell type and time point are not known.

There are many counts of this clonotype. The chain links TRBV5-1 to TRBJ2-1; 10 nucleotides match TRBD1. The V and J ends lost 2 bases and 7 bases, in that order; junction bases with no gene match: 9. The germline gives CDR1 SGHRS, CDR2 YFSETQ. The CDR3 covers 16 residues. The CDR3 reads CASSFSMGQGSNEQFF. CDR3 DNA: TGCGCCAGCAGCTTTTCGATGGGACAGGGGTCGAATGAGCAGTTCTTC.

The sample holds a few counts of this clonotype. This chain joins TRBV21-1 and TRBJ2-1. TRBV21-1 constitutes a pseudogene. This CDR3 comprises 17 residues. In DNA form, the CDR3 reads TGTGCCAGCAGAGAAACAGTGGTTATGAGCTCCTACAATGAGCAGTTCTTC. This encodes CASRETVVMSSYNEQFF.

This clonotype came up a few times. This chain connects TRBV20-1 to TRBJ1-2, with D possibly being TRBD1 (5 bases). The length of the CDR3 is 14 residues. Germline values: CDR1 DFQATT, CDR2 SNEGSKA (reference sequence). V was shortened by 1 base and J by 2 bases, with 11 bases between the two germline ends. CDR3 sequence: CSARAGSYNYGYTF. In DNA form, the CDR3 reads TGCAGTGCTAGAGCAGGGTCCTACAACTATGGCTACACCTTC.

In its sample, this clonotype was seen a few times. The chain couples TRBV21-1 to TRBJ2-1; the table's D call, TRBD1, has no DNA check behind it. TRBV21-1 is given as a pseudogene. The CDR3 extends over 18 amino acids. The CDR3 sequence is CASSLGQGAPHARYEQFF. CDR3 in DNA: TGTGCCAGCAGCCTGGGACAGGGGGCCCCCCACGCGAGGTATGAGCAGTTCTTC.

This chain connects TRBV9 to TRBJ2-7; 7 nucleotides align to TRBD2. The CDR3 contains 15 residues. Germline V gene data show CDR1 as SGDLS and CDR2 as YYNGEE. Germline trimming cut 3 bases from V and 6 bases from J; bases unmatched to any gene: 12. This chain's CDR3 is CASSALPGGGGEQYF. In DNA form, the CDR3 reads TGTGCCAGCAGCGCACTACCAGGCGGGGGAGGCGAGCAGTACTTC.

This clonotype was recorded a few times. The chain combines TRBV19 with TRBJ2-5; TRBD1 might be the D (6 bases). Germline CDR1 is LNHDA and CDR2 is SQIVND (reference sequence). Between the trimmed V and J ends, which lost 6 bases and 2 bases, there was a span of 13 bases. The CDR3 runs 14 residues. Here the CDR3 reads CASRRGQGQETQYF. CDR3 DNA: TGTGCCAGTAGAAGAGGTCAGGGGCAAGAGACCCAGTACTTC.

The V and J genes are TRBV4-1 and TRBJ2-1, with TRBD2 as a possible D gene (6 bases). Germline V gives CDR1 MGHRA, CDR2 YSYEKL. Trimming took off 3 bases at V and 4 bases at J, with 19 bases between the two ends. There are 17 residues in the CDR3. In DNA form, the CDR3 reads TGCGCCAGCAGCCAGCTCGGGACTGCAGGCCCTTACAATGAGCAGTTCTTC. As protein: CASSQLGTAGPYNEQFF.

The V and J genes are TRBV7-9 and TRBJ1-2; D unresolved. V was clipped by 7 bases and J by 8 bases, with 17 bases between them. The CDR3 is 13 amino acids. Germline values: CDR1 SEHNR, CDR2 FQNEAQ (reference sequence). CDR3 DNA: TGTGCCAGCACTAGGAATGAGGGCGAAGGCTACACCTTC. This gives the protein CASTRNEGEGYTF.

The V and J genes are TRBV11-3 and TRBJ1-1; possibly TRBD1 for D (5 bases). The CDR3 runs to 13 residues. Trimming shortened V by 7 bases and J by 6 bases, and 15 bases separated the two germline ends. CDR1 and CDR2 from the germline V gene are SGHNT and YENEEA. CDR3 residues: CASTKGGAAEAFF. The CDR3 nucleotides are TGTGCCAGCACCAAAGGCGGGGCCGCTGAAGCTTTCTTT.

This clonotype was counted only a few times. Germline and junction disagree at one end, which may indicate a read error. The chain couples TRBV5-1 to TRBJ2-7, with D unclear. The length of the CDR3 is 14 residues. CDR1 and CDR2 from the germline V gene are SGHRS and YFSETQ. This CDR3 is CASSLAGSPYEQYF. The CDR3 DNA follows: TGCGCCAGCAGTTTGGCCGGGTCCCCCTACGAGCAGTACTTC.

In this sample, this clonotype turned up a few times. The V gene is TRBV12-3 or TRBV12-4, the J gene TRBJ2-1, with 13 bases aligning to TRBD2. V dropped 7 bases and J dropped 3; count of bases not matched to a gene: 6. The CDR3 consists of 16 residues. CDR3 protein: CASTGTSGTNYNEQFF. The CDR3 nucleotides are TGTGCCAGCACCGGGACTAGCGGGACCAACTACAATGAGCAGTTCTTC.

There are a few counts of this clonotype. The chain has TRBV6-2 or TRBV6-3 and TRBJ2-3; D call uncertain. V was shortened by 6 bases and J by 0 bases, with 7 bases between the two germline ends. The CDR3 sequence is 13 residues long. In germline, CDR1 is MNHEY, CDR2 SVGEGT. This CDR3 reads CASRKDSTDTQYF. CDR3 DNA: TGTGCCAGCAGGAAGGACAGCACAGATACGCAGTATTTT.

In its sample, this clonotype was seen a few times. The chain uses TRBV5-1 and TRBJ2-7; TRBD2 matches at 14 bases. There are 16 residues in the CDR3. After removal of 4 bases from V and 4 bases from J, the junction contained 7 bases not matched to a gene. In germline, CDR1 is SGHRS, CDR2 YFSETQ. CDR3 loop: CASSRGGLAGVYEQYF. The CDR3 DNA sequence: TGCGCCAGCAGCCGGGGGGGACTAGCGGGAGTTTACGAGCAGTACTTC.

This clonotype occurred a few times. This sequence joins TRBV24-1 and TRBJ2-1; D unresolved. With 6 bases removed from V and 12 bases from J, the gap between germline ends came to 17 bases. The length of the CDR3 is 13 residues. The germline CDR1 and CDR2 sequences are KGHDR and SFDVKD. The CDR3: CATSSVLAVVQFF. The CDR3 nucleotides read TGTGCCACCAGTAGTGTCTTGGCGGTTGTGCAGTTCTTC.

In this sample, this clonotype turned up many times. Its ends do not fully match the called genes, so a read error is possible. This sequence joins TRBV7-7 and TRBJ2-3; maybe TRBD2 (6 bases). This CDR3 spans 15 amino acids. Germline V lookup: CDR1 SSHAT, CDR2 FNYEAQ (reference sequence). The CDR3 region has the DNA TGTGCTAGCAGCTCGGGACTTTCGAGCACAGATACGCAGTATTTT. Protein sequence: CASSSGLSSTDTQYF.

As DNA, the CDR3 is TGCGCCAGCAGCTTGCTTGGACAGGCGCCCTCTGGGGCCAACGTCCTGACTTTC. Amino acid sequence: CASSLLGQAPSGANVLTF. The gene calls are TRBV5-1 and TRBJ2-6; 7 positions match TRBD1. The CDR3 loop spans 18 amino acids. Germline-derived CDR1 and CDR2 are SGHRS and YFSETQ. V trimming: 1 base; J trimming: 0 bases; junction bases outside the gene matches: 7.

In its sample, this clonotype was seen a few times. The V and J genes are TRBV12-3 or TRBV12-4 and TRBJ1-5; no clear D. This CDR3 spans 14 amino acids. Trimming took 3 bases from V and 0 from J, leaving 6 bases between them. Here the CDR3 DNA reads TGTGCCAGCAGTTTTACCGGTAGCAATCAGCCCCAGCATTTT. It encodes CASSFTGSNQPQHF.

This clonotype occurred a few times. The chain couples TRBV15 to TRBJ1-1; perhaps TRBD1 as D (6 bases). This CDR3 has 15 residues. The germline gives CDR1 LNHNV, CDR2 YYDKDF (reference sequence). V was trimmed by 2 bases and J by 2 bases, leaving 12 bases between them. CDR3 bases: TGTGCCACCAGCAGATACTCAGGGGAAAACACTGAAGCTTTCTTT. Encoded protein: CATSRYSGENTEAFF.

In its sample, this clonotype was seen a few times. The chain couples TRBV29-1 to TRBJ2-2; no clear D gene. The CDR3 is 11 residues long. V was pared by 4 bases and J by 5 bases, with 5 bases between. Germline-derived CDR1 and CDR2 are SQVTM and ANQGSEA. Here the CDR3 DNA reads TGCAGCGTTGTTAGAACCGGGGAGCTGTTTTTT. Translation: CSVVRTGELFF.

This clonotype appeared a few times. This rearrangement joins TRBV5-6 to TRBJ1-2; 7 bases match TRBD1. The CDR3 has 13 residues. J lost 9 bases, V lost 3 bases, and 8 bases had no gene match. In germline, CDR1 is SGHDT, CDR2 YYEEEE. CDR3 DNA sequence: TGTGCCAGCAGCTGGGGGACAGTAGGGAGCTACACCTTC. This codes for CASSWGTVGSYTF.

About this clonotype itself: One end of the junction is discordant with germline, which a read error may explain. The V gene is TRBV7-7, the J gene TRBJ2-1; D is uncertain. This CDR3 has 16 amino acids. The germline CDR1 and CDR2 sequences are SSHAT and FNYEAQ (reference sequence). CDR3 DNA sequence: TGTGCTAGCAGCTTACGTACGGGCGCCCACTACAATGAGCAGTTCTTC. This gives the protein CASSLRTGAHYNEQFF.

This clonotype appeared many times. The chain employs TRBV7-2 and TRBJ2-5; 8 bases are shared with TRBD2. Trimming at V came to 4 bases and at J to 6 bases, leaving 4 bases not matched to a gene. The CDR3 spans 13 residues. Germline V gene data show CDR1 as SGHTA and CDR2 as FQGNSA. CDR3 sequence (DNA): TGTGCCAGCAGCTCGGGAGGGCCGCAGACCCAGTACTTC. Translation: CASSSGGPQTQYF.

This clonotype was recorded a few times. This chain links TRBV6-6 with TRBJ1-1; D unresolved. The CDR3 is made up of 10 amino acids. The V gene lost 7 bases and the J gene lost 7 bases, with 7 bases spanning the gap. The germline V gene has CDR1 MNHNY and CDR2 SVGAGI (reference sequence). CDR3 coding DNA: TGTGCCAGCATTGGGGTTGAAGCTTTCTTT. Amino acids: CASIGVEAFF.

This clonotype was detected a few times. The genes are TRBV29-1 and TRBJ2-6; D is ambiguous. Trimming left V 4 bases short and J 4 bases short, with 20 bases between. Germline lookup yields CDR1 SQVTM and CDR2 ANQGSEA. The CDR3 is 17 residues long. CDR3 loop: CSVGSNFRPEGANVLTF. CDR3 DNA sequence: TGCAGCGTTGGGTCGAACTTTCGTCCTGAGGGGGCCAACGTCCTGACTTTC.

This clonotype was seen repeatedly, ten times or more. The CDR3 bases are TGTGCCAGCAGTCCATTTGGTGAGACCCAGTACTTC. Its translation is CASSPFGETQYF. The rearrangement links TRBV6-5 to TRBJ2-5; D not certain. V lost 5 bases and J 5 bases, leaving 9 bases between the germline ends. The CDR3 covers 12 residues. Germline V CDR1 and CDR2: MNHEY, SVGAGI.

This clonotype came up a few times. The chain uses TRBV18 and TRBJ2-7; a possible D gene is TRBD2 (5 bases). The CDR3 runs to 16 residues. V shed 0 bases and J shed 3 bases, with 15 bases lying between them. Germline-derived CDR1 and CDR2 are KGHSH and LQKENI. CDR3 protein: CASSPPGTEESYEQYF. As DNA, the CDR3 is TGTGCCAGCTCACCACCGGGAACGGAGGAAAGCTACGAGCAGTACTTC.

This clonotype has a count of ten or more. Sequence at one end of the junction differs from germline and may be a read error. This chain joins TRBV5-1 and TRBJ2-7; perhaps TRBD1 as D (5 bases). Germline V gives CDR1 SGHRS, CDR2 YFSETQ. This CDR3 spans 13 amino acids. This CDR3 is CASSLQESYEQYF. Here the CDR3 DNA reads TGTGCCAGCAGCTTACAGGAGTCCTACGAGCAGTACTTC.

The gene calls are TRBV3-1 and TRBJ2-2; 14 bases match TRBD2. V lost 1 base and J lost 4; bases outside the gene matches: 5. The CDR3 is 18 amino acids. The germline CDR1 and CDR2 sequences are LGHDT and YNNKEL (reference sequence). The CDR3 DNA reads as TGTGCCAGCAGCCAAGGGACTAGCGGGAGGTTGGGCACCGGGGAGCTGTTTTTT. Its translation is CASSQGTSGRLGTGELFF.

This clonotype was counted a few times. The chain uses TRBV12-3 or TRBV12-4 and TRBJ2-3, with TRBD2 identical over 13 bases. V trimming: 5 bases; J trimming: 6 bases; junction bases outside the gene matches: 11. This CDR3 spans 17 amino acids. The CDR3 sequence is CASSPPTSGGPRDTQYF. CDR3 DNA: TGTGCCAGCAGTCCCCCGACTAGCGGGGGGCCCCGTGATACGCAGTATTTT.